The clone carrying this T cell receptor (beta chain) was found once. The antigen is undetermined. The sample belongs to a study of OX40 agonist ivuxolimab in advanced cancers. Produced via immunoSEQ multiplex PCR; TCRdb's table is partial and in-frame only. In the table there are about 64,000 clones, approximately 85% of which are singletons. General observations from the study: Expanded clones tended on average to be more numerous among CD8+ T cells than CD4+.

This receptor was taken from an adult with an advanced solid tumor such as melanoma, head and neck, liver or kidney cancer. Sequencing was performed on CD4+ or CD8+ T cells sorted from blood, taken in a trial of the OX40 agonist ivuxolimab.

CDR3 DNA: TGTGCCAGCAGCTTAGACAGCTACAATGAGCAGTTCTTC. Protein sequence: CASSLDSYNEQFF. The gene calls are TRBV7-2 and TRBJ2-1, with D unclear. The CDR3 is 13 amino acids. V was shortened by 1 base and J by 3 bases, with 4 bases between the two germline ends. CDR1 and CDR2 from the germline V gene are SGHTA and FQGNSA.